The clone carrying this TCR beta chain was observed a few times. Antigen specificity is unknown. Cultured CD4+ T-cell DNA underwent Oncomine TCR Beta short-read sequencing. TCRdb called the PCR reads again in MiXCR, with one record for every CDR3 protein. Of almost 20,000 distinct CDR3 sequences listed, 45% to 55% are singletons. The V end lost 6 bases, the J end lost 5 bases, and 11 bases lay between the germline ends. This CDR3 has 13 residues. CDR1 is MNHNS and CDR2 is SASEGT in the germline V gene. As to treatment: approximately 9-day PBMC culture with coronavirus spike peptide pools or control peptides (ViraFEST assay). This sample is drawn from a study of vaccination and CD4 T cells after COVID-19.

This rearrangement joins TRBV6-1 to TRBJ1-5; D remains unclear. This TCR derives from a human donor who had recovered from COVID-19. Sequencing was carried out using CD4+ T cells from blood, cultured in vitro. This CDR3 reads CASRGRPYQPQHF. The CDR3 nucleotides read TGTGCCAGCAGGGGGAGGCCCTATCAGCCCCAGCATTTT.